Listed below are T cell receptor beta chains from one sample, sequenced in a study of blood T cell repertoires in COVID-19. Data came from immunoSEQ multiplex PCR; TCRdb stores just in-frame clones and leaves some out. This sample has under 200,000 clones, with 80% found just once. Specimen: PBMCs or T cells enriched from blood (not recorded which). The receptors come from a woman in her sixties who had recovered from COVID-19. CDR3s include the opening cysteine and the closing phenylalanine or tryptophan. The order of the fields is clone size, J gene, D gene, V gene, CDR3 protein, CDR3 DNA. The D gene is left open where the match is weak. Expanded clones get a size class; other rows say once, few or many, or leave the size out.

.	TRBJ2-7	TRBD2	TRBV11-2	CAQAGRHEQYF	TGTGCCCAAGCCGGGAGGCACGAGCAGTACTTC
.	TRBJ1-5	.	TRBV5-1	CASSLNIQGNQPQHF	TGCGCCAGCAGCTTGAATATCCAGGGCAATCAGCCCCAGCATTTT
.	TRBJ2-1	.	TRBV12-3/TRBV12-4	CASSSLVSEQFF	TGTGCCAGCAGTTCGTTAGTGAGTGAGCAGTTCTTC
.	TRBJ1-1	TRBD1	TRBV7-2	CASSGQGQLNTEAFF	TGTGCCAGCAGCGGACAGGGACAGTTGAACACTGAAGCTTTCTTT
few	TRBJ1-3	TRBD1	TRBV28	CASSINRGPGNTIYF	TGTGCCAGCAGTATTAACAGGGGCCCTGGAAACACCATATATTTT
.	TRBJ2-2	.	TRBV9	CASSVAGGQNTGELFF	TGTGCCAGCAGCGTAGCAGGCGGGCAGAACACCGGGGAGCTGTTTTTT
.	TRBJ2-3	TRBD1	TRBV25-1	CASSGQGMTTDTQYF	TGTGCCAGCAGTGGACAGGGAATGACGACAGATACGCAGTATTTT
.	TRBJ2-5	TRBD1	TRBV11-3	CASSLDRGHQETQYF	TGTGCCAGCAGCTTGGACAGGGGGCACCAAGAGACCCAGTACTTC
.	TRBJ1-2	TRBD1	TRBV6-2/TRBV6-3	CASSYSADRIYGYTF	TGTGCCAGCAGTTACTCCGCGGACAGGATCTATGGCTACACCTTC
.	TRBJ2-5	.	TRBV5-6	CASSSLNQETQYF	TGTGCCAGCAGCTCCCTAAACCAAGAGACCCAGTACTTC
.	TRBJ2-1	.	TRBV12-1	CASSLGGDYNEQFF	TGTGCCAGCAGCTTAGGGGGGGACTACAATGAGCAGTTCTTC
.	TRBJ2-1	TRBD1	TRBV2	CASSPRDRGGEQFF	TGTGCCAGCAGTCCCCGGGACAGGGGAGGTGAGCAGTTCTTC
.	TRBJ1-2	.	TRBV7-2	CASSTDTWGGGYTF	TGTGCCAGCAGCACGGACACCTGGGGCGGTGGCTACACCTTC
.	TRBJ1-6	.	TRBV2	CASTQGGTSHF	TGTGCCAGCACCCAAGGAGGGACTTCCCACTTT
.	TRBJ2-1	TRBD2	TRBV9	CASSVGSSGELNPKHEQFF	TGTGCCAGCAGCGTAGGTTCTAGCGGGGAATTAAACCCGAAGCATGAGCAGTTCTTC
.	TRBJ2-7	.	TRBV12-5	CASGLGRAYEQYF	TGTGCTAGTGGTTTGGGCCGAGCCTACGAGCAGTACTTC
.	TRBJ1-4	.	TRBV28	CASSLGDMSAEKLFF	TGTGCCAGCAGTTTAGGGGACATGTCCGCGGAAAAACTGTTTTTT
.	TRBJ1-2	.	TRBV18	CASSPPEQNAGYTF	TGTGCCAGCTCACCACCAGAACAGAATGCTGGCTACACCTTC
.	TRBJ2-5	TRBD1	TRBV3-1/TRBV3-2	CASSPGGGVETQYF	TGTGCCAGCAGCCCAGGGGGCGGGGTTGAGACCCAGTACTTC
.	TRBJ1-2	.	TRBV5-6	CASSLDRDNYGYTF	TGTGCCAGCAGCTTGGACAGGGATAACTATGGCTACACCTTC
.	TRBJ1-5	.	TRBV12-5	CASGFSGDGQPQHF	TGTGCTAGTGGTTTTTCAGGGGACGGGCAGCCCCAGCATTTT
.	TRBJ2-1	.	TRBV24-1	CATSDQGSYNEQFF	TGTGCCACCAGTGATCAGGGCTCCTACAATGAGCAGTTCTTC
.	TRBJ2-5	TRBD1	TRBV6-1	CASSEQTGGGETQYF	TGTGCCAGCAGTGAACAAACAGGGGGCGGGGAGACCCAGTACTTC
.	TRBJ2-3	.	TRBV2	CASSLGVISTDTQYF	TGTGCCAGCAGTCTCGGGGTTATTAGCACAGATACGCAGTATTTT
.	TRBJ2-1	.	TRBV10-1	CASSDLTKRDTNYNEQFF	TGCGCCAGCAGTGACTTGACCAAACGGGACACCAACTACAATGAGCAGTTCTTC
.	TRBJ1-2	.	TRBV5-1	CASSIGNQGTYGYTF	TGCGCCAGCAGCATCGGAAACCAGGGTACCTATGGCTACACCTTC
.	TRBJ2-7	TRBD1	TRBV6-5	CASSGTGSYEQYF	TGTGCCAGCAGCGGGACAGGATCCTACGAGCAGTACTTC
.	TRBJ1-3	.	TRBV6-5	CASTPGGNGNTIYF	TGTGCCAGCACCCCCGGAGGAAATGGGAACACCATATATTTT
.	TRBJ2-5	TRBD2	TRBV7-2	CASSVSVGGGAETQYF	TGTGCCAGCAGCGTTAGCGTTGGCGGGGGGGCAGAGACCCAGTACTTC
.	TRBJ1-1	.	TRBV5-1	CASSLVPGTEAFF	TGCGCCAGCAGCTTAGTACCAGGGACTGAAGCTTTCTTT
.	TRBJ1-5	.	TRBV9	CASSVGAGDNQPQHF	TGTGCCAGCAGCGTAGGGGCAGGGGACAATCAGCCCCAGCATTTT
.	TRBJ2-3	TRBD2	TRBV5-5	CASNPGTSGDTQYF	TGTGCCAGCAACCCCGGGACTAGCGGAGATACGCAGTATTTT
.	TRBJ2-1	TRBD2	TRBV6-5	CASSRGGAGYNEQFF	TGTGCCAGCAGTCGCGGGGGGGCAGGGTACAATGAGCAGTTCTTC
once	TRBJ1-2	TRBD1	TRBV6-4	CASSENRGRQNRANYGYTF	TGTGCCAGCAGTGAAAATAGGGGGCGTCAAAATAGAGCTAACTATGGCTACACCTTC
.	TRBJ2-3	.	TRBV10-3	CAISDTGLQGDTQYF	TGTGCCATCAGTGACACGGGATTACAGGGAGATACGCAGTATTTT
once	TRBJ1-1	.	TRBV7-9	CASSFPVNTEAFF	TGTGCCAGCAGCTTCCCCGTGAACACTGAAGCTTTCTTT
.	TRBJ1-3	.	TRBV7-9	CASSPCLAGRPGNTIYF	TGTGCCAGCAGCCCATGCTTAGCAGGGAGGCCTGGAAACACCATATATTTT
.	TRBJ2-1	TRBD1	TRBV24-1	CATSDLGRGLFF	TGTGCCACCAGTGATTTAGGCAGGGGGCTTTTCTTC
.	TRBJ2-2	TRBD2	TRBV5-1	CASSRPERGGPGELFF	TGCGCCAGCAGCCGGCCGGAGCGGGGGGGCCCCGGGGAGCTGTTTTTT
many	TRBJ1-5	.	TRBV30	CAWSPTSSRGNQPQHF	TGTGCCTGGAGTCCCACATCATCAAGGGGAAATCAGCCCCAGCATTTT
.	TRBJ1-1	TRBD1	TRBV7-9	CASSSRQGARTEAFF	TGTGCCAGCAGCTCTAGACAGGGGGCGAGGACTGAAGCTTTCTTT
.	TRBJ2-7	TRBD1	TRBV11-2	CASSLSTGGTYEQYF	TGTGCCAGCAGCTTATCGACAGGGGGGACCTACGAGCAGTACTTC
.	TRBJ2-2	.	TRBV7-3	CASTNTGELFF	TGTGCCTCTACGAACACCGGGGAGCTGTTTTTT
.	TRBJ2-1	.	TRBV7-9	CASRHLAMSSYNEQFF	TGTGCCAGCAGACACTTAGCGATGAGCTCCTACAATGAGCAGTTCTTC
.	TRBJ1-5	.	TRBV4-2	CASSQDPWRGSGQPQHF	TGTGCCAGCAGCCAAGATCCATGGAGGGGATCGGGCCAGCCCCAGCATTTT
.	TRBJ1-6	.	TRBV4-1	CASSQGTVSSYNSPLHF	TGCGCCAGCAGCCAAGGAACAGTGAGCTCCTATAATTCACCCCTCCACTTT
.	TRBJ2-1	TRBD1	TRBV3-1/TRBV3-2	CASSQGPGQGANEQFF	TGTGCCAGCAGCCAAGGGCCGGGACAGGGGGCTAATGAGCAGTTCTTC
once	TRBJ1-2	.	TRBV27	CASNPRMGGGYTF	TGTGCCAGCAACCCTAGAATGGGGGGTGGCTACACCTTC
.	TRBJ1-1	TRBD1	TRBV9	CASSVSRTGSNTEAFF	TGTGCCAGCAGCGTATCCCGGACAGGATCGAACACTGAAGCTTTCTTT
.	TRBJ2-5	TRBD2	TRBV18	CASSPAGGSETQYF	TGTGCCAGCTCACCAGCGGGGGGTTCCGAGACCCAGTACTTC
.	TRBJ2-4	TRBD2	TRBV7-2	CASSLRTSGGALKNIQYF	TGTGCCAGCAGCTTGAGGACTAGCGGGGGGGCCTTAAAAAACATTCAGTACTTC
.	TRBJ1-3	TRBD1	TRBV7-8	CASSPQEGTGVAGNTIYF	TGTGCCAGCAGCCCGCAGGAGGGGACAGGGGTCGCTGGAAACACCATATATTTT
.	TRBJ2-7	TRBD1	TRBV14	CASSQGQGGSYEQYF	TGTGCCAGCAGCCAAGGACAGGGTGGTTCCTACGAGCAGTACTTC
.	TRBJ1-1	.	TRBV4-1	CASSTGSEAFF	TGCGCCAGCAGCACGGGGTCTGAAGCTTTCTTT
.	TRBJ1-2	.	TRBV9	CASSDRVYGYTF	TGTGCCAGCAGCGACAGGGTCTATGGCTACACCTTC
.	TRBJ1-2	.	TRBV12-3/TRBV12-4	CASQRGFYGYTF	TGTGCCAGTCAAAGGGGATTCTATGGCTACACCTTC
once	TRBJ2-3	.	TRBV7-2	CASSLYERTDTQYF	TGTGCCAGCAGCTTATACGAGAGGACAGATACGCAGTATTTT
.	TRBJ1-1	.	TRBV4-1	CASSQSGPPNTEAFF	TGCGCCAGCAGCCAAAGTGGCCCTCCGAACACTGAAGCTTTCTTT
.	TRBJ2-1	.	TRBV7-2	CASRISYEQFF	TGTGCCAGCAGAATAAGCTATGAGCAGTTCTTC
.	TRBJ1-2	.	TRBV18	CASSPTPGVGYGYTF	TGTGCCAGCTCCCCTACCCCGGGGGTGGGCTATGGCTACACCTTC